The 16 T cell receptor beta chains listed next were all sequenced from one sample in a study of cytomegalovirus exposure and HLA in healthy donors. Vbeta (60) and Jbeta (13) primers were used in the PCR. The data were produced by immunoSEQ multiplex PCR, yet TCRdb's version contains in-frame clones alone and is incomplete. The sample records some 140,000 clones, 75% to 90% being singletons. The sequenced material came from PBMCs. The receptors originated from a woman between 50 and 59 years old in good health and CMV-seropositive.

V is TRBV6-5 and J is TRBJ2-3, with TRBD1 matching 7 bases. Trimming cost V 8 bases and J 2 bases; bases outside gene matches: 4. This CDR3 contains 13 residues. Germline V gene lookup returns CDR1 MNHEY and CDR2 SVGAGI. CDR3 residues: CASGTAVTDTQYF. CDR3 bases: TGTGCCAGCGGGACAGCCGTCACAGATACGCAGTATTTT.

This clone showed up just once. The chain joins TRBV6-5 to TRBJ2-7, with D possibly being TRBD1 (6 bases). Germline lookup yields CDR1 MNHEY and CDR2 SVGAGI. V lost 3 bases, J lost 3 bases, and 9 bases lay in between. The CDR3 totals 13 residues. CDR3 protein: CASSYEDSYEQYF. In DNA, the CDR3 is TGTGCCAGCAGTTATGAGGACAGCTACGAGCAGTACTTC.

The chain carries TRBV19 and TRBJ1-1; possible D gene TRBD1, 6 bases. The CDR3 length is 14 residues. Trimming cost V 5 bases and J 3 bases, with 13 bases left between them. The germline CDR1 and CDR2 sequences are LNHDA and SQIVND (reference sequence). The CDR3 is CASSPVYRDTEAFF. For the CDR3, the DNA is TGTGCCAGTAGTCCCGTCTACAGGGACACTGAAGCTTTCTTT.

The chain uses TRBV11-2 and TRBJ2-2; 14 bases match TRBD2. Per the germline V gene, CDR1 is SGHAT and CDR2 is FQNNGV. The CDR3 length is 17 residues. V was pared by 4 bases and J by 7 bases, with 8 bases of the junction left unmatched. The CDR3 DNA sequence: TGTGCCAGCAGCTCCACCCGACTAGCGGGAGGGCGCGGGGAGCTGTTTTTT. It codes for CASSSTRLAGGRGELFF.

The chain is built from TRBV5-1 and TRBJ2-2, with D perhaps matching TRBD2 (5 bases). Germline V gene sequence: CDR1 SGHRS, CDR2 YFSETQ. The V end was cut by 4 bases, the J end by 4 bases, with 14 bases between. The CDR3 is made up of 15 amino acids. CDR3 DNA sequence: TGCGCCAGCAGCCGTAGCGCAAGCGGCACCGGGGAGCTGTTTTTT. It yields the protein CASSRSASGTGELFF.

This rearrangement joins TRBV13 to TRBJ1-2; TRBD1 aligns across 7 bases. Germline V gene data show CDR1 as PRHDT and CDR2 as FYEKMQ (reference sequence). The junction had 10 bases not matched to a gene; V was cut back by 5 bases and J by 1 base. The CDR3 is made up of 16 amino acids. Here the CDR3 DNA reads TGTGCCAGCAGCCTTGGGACAGCTCAGATTAACTATGGCTACACCTTC. This sequence encodes CASSLGTAQINYGYTF.

This rearrangement joins TRBV19 to TRBJ1-3; D remains unclear. In germline, CDR1 is LNHDA, CDR2 SQIVND (reference sequence). V was clipped by 5 bases and J by 3 bases, with 5 bases between them. This CDR3 comprises 12 residues. CDR3 protein: CASSSIGNTIYF. For the CDR3, the DNA is TGTGCCAGTAGTTCCATTGGAAACACCATATATTTT.

This CDR3 is CSVQRGALGYGYTF. In nucleotides, the CDR3 is TGCAGCGTCCAACGGGGGGCTTTAGGCTATGGCTACACCTTC. This chain uses TRBV29-1 with TRBJ1-2, with D possibly being TRBD1 (6 bases). This CDR3 has 14 residues. Trimming cost V 6 bases and J 4 bases, with 18 bases left between them. Per the germline V gene, CDR1 is SQVTM and CDR2 is ANQGSEA.

The chain carries TRBV6-5 and TRBJ1-1, with unresolved D. The CDR3 is 12 amino acids. CDR1 is MNHEY, CDR2 SVGAGI, per germline. With 5 bases removed from V and 1 base from J, the gap between germline ends came to 5 bases. Here the CDR3 DNA reads TGTGCCAGCAGTCGTAGGAACACTGAAGCTTTCTTT. It is translated as CASSRRNTEAFF.

The chain carries TRBV21-1 and TRBJ2-5; the listed D gene, TRBD2, was not tested against the DNA. TRBV21-1 is flagged as a pseudogene. The CDR3 extends over 11 amino acids. The CDR3 is CAIVPIETQYF. The CDR3 region has the DNA TGTGCCATAGTACCGATTGAGACCCAGTACTTC.

V is TRBV4-1 and J is TRBJ1-2, with TRBD1 identical over 9 bases. The CDR3 has 14 residues. CDR1 and CDR2 (germline): MGHRA, YSYEKL. After removal of 1 base from V and 7 bases from J, the junction contained 4 bases not matched to a gene. CDR3 protein: CASSQGQGVGGYTF. CDR3 in DNA: TGCGCCAGCAGCCAAGGACAGGGGGTGGGTGGCTACACCTTC.

The V and J genes are TRBV18 and TRBJ2-7, with D perhaps TRBD1 (6 bases). The CDR3 has 14 amino acids. V lost 4 bases, J lost 1 base, and 11 bases lay in between. Germline V lookup: CDR1 KGHSH, CDR2 LQKENI. CDR3: CASSRLDSSYEQYF. DNA of the CDR3: TGTGCCAGCTCACGATTGGACAGTTCCTACGAGCAGTACTTC.

This chain links TRBV30 with TRBJ2-3, with 10 bases matching TRBD2. After removal of 4 bases from V and 5 bases from J, the junction contained 6 bases not matched to a gene. Per the germline V gene, CDR1 is GTSNPN and CDR2 is SVGIG (reference sequence). This CDR3 comprises 14 residues. The CDR3 DNA is TGTGCCTGGAATGTAGCGGGGGGTGGAGATACGCAGTATTTT. This codes for CAWNVAGGGDTQYF.

As regards this clone: One end of the junction varies from germline; a read error may be responsible. In DNA, the CDR3 is TGTGCCAGCAGCCTAGCGAGGACAGGGGAAGGACAGCCCCAGCATTTT. This encodes CASSLARTGEGQPQHF. This chain joins TRBV7-9 and TRBJ1-5; the match to TRBD1 covers 9 bases. The CDR3 covers 16 residues. Germline CDR1 and CDR2: SEHNR and FQNEAQ (reference sequence).

The V gene is TRBV12-5, the J gene TRBJ1-1, with 7 bases lining up with TRBD1. Germline CDR1 is LGHNT and CDR2 is FRNRAP. This CDR3 spans 15 amino acids. The V gene end was trimmed by 4 bases and the J gene end by 8 bases; junction bases not matched to a gene: 13. CDR3 sequence: CASGSLAETTGEAFF. In DNA form, the CDR3 reads TGTGCTAGTGGTTCCTTGGCCGAAACGACAGGGGAAGCTTTCTTT. Variable domain in full (rest from reference TRBV12-5 and TRBJ1-1): DARVTQTPRHKVTEMGQEVTMRCQPILGHNTVFWYRQTMMQGLELLAYFRNRAPLDDSGMPKDRFSAEMPDATLATLKIQPSEPRDSAVYFCASGSLAETTGEAFFGQGTRLTVV.

V is TRBV7-2 and J is TRBJ2-7; 11 nucleotides match TRBD1. V was clipped by 5 bases and J by 3 bases; unmatched bases: 9. Germline CDR1 reads SGHTA; CDR2 reads FQGNSA. This CDR3 spans 16 amino acids. The chain's CDR3 is CASSEVSGTGGYEQYF. The CDR3 bases are TGTGCCAGCAGCGAGGTTTCCGGGACAGGGGGCTACGAGCAGTACTTC.